A single sample is the source of the 27 T cell receptor beta chains below, sequenced in a study of CD8+ T cells in alopecia areata. In each case, RNA was isolated and then reverse transcribed into cDNA as the sequencing template. The repertoire was sequenced with immunoSEQ multiplex PCR; TCRdb's copy has only in-frame clones and lacks some. The sample includes more than 95,000 clones, 35% to 45% of them seen just once. The sample taken for sequencing was CD4+ T cells sorted from blood. These receptors originate from a human donor with alopecia areata.

The chain combines TRBV7-2 with TRBJ1-6; unclear D gene. The V end was cut by 5 bases, the J end by 8 bases, with 13 bases between. CDR3 size: 14 residues. Germline CDR1 reads SGHTA; CDR2 reads FQGNSA. The CDR3 here is CASSPASADSPLHF. The CDR3 DNA follows: TGTGCCAGCAGCCCGGCCTCGGCGGATTCACCCCTCCACTTT.

The chain is built from TRBV7-8 and TRBJ1-6; TRBD1 is a possible D gene (6 bases). The CDR3 has 16 amino acids. The ends were cut back, 1 base at V and 7 bases at J, with 14 bases in the middle. Germline CDR1 is SGHVS and CDR2 is FQNEAQ. In DNA, the CDR3 is TGTGCCAGCAGCTTAGTTAACGACGGGACAAATTCACCCCTCCACTTT. Protein: CASSLVNDGTNSPLHF.

A few counts support this clone. The rearrangement uses TRBV29-1 and TRBJ1-6; no reliable D call. Germline V gene lookup returns CDR1 SQVTM and CDR2 ANQGSEA. The CDR3 is 12 residues long. Trimming removed 4 bases at V and 10 bases at J, with 11 bases between. The CDR3 DNA reads as TGCAGCGTTGCCGGAAACACATCACCCCTCCACTTT. Protein: CSVAGNTSPLHF.

V is TRBV29-1 and J is TRBJ2-1; D unresolved. CDR3 size: 13 residues. Trimming cost V 7 bases and J 0 bases, with 10 bases left between them. The germline V gene has CDR1 SQVTM and CDR2 ANQGSEA. The CDR3 DNA reads TGCAGCGCCTGTACGGGCTCCTACAATGAGCAGTTCTTC. Residues: CSACTGSYNEQFF.

This clone was detected a few times. The chain carries TRBV29-1 and TRBJ1-3, with a tentative D call TRBD1 (6 bases). The CDR3 is made up of 13 amino acids. The V gene lost 6 bases and the J gene lost 0 bases, with 9 bases spanning the gap. Germline V gene sequence: CDR1 SQVTM, CDR2 ANQGSEA. The chain's CDR3 is CSVGQSSGNTIYF. The CDR3, as DNA: TGCAGCGTCGGACAGAGCTCTGGAAACACCATATATTTT.

J is TRBJ2-3 and V is TRBV6-5; possible D gene TRBD2, 5 bases. The CDR3 is 13 amino acids. Germline CDR1 reads MNHEY; CDR2 reads SVGAGI. Trimming stripped 8 bases from V and 3 bases from J, with 12 bases between. The CDR3 coding sequence is TGTGCCAGCCTGGCGGGTACTACAGATACGCAGTATTTT. Encoded protein: CASLAGTTDTQYF.

The chain combines TRBV28 with TRBJ2-7; the match to TRBD1 covers 8 bases. Germline loops: CDR1 MDHEN, CDR2 SYDVKM. The V and J ends lost 3 bases and 3 bases, in that order; junction bases with no gene match: 7. The CDR3 consists of 15 residues. CDR3 DNA: TGTGCCAGCAGTTTCTCGGGACAGGCGCTCTACGAGCAGTACTTC. This codes for CASSFSGQALYEQYF.

This chain connects TRBV5-1 to TRBJ2-4; no clear D. Germline CDR1 and CDR2: SGHRS and YFSETQ. Trimming stripped 2 bases from V and 4 bases from J, with 1 base between. The CDR3 totals 11 residues. CDR3 sequence (DNA): TGCGCCAGCAGCTTAAAAAACATTCAGTACTTC. Its translation: CASSLKNIQYF.

The chain is built from TRBV30 and TRBJ2-7; no clear D. From germline, CDR1 is GTSNPN and CDR2 SVGIG (reference sequence). V dropped 0 bases and J dropped 1 base, with 10 bases sitting between them. The CDR3 runs to 14 residues. The CDR3 DNA follows: TGTGCCTGGAGTGTACTACGATCATCCTACGAGCAGTACTTC. This sequence encodes CAWSVLRSSYEQYF.

V gene TRBV5-8 combines with J gene TRBJ2-5; tentative D call: TRBD1 (5 bases). This CDR3 comprises 11 residues. Germline V lookup: CDR1 SGHTS, CDR2 YDEGEE. V lost 4 bases to trimming and J lost 6 bases, with 7 bases between them. The CDR3: CASSLGQTQYF. DNA for the CDR3: TGTGCCAGCAGCCTGGGGCAGACCCAGTACTTC.

This clone turned up a few times. This chain links TRBV10-3 with TRBJ2-3; D gene unclear. CDR1 is ENHRY, CDR2 SYGVKD, per germline. This CDR3 comprises 15 residues. V was clipped by 7 bases and J by 3 bases, with 17 bases between them. The CDR3: CAITLDGGPTDTQYF. The CDR3 region has the DNA TGTGCCATCACCCTCGATGGCGGCCCTACAGATACGCAGTATTTT.

The chain couples TRBV7-9 to TRBJ2-6; D possibly uses TRBD1 or TRBD2 (5 bases each). This CDR3 comprises 17 residues. Trimming pared 4 bases from V and 3 bases from J, leaving 16 bases between. CDR1 and CDR2 from the germline V gene are SEHNR and FQNEAQ (reference sequence). The CDR3 nucleotides are TGTGCCAGCAGCTACCGGACACCGGAGGTTGGGGCCAACGTCCTGACTTTC. Translated, it gives CASSYRTPEVGANVLTF.

This clone has at least ten counts. The chain combines TRBV5-1 with TRBJ2-7, with TRBD1 as a possible D gene (5 bases). Germline CDR1 reads SGHRS; CDR2 reads YFSETQ. Between the trimmed V and J ends, which lost 5 bases and 1 base, there was a span of 13 bases. This CDR3 comprises 14 residues. DNA of the CDR3: TGCGCCAGCAGACTTGACAGCGTGTCCTACGAGCAGTACTTC. Translation gives CASRLDSVSYEQYF.

This chain joins TRBV29-1 and TRBJ1-1; 11 nucleotides line up with TRBD1. CDR1 is SQVTM and CDR2 is ANQGSEA in the germline V gene. There are 12 residues in the CDR3. The CDR3 bases are TGCAGTTCCGGGACAGGGGGAATCGAAGCTTTCTTT. Residues: CSSGTGGIEAFF.

This clone was seen more than once but under ten times. The same CDR3 is also encoded by other DNA sequences in this sample. The chain has TRBV29-1 and TRBJ1-1; no firm D call. Germline CDR1 and CDR2: SQVTM and ANQGSEA. This CDR3 has 13 amino acids. Trimming shortened V by 0 bases and J by 0 bases, and 5 bases separated the two germline ends. In nucleotides, the CDR3 is TGCAGCGTTGAAGAGGGTATGAACACTGAAGCTTTCTTT. Translated: CSVEEGMNTEAFF.

This clone was seen at least ten times. The J gene is TRBJ2-7, the V gene TRBV7-8; TRBD2 agrees at 8 bases. CDR3 length: 16 amino acids. Looked up from germline, CDR1 is SGHVS and CDR2 is FQNEAQ. After removal of 7 bases from V and 2 bases from J, the junction contained 13 bases not matched to a gene. The chain's CDR3 is CASIPSRTSGPYEQYF. In DNA, the CDR3 is TGTGCCAGCATACCCTCCCGAACTAGCGGCCCCTACGAGCAGTACTTC. The full variable domain, completed using reference TRBV7-8 and TRBJ2-7, is GAGVSQSPRYKVAKRGQDVALRCDPISGHVSLFWYQQALGQGPEFLTYFQNEAQLDKSGLPSDRFFAERPEGSVSTLKIQRTQQEDSAVYLCASIPSRTSGPYEQYFGPGTRLTVT.

This chain uses TRBV14 with TRBJ2-3; 7 bases fit TRBD2. V was pared by 3 bases and J by 6 bases, with 6 bases of the junction left unmatched. The CDR3 totals 14 residues. Germline values: CDR1 SGHDN, CDR2 FVKESK. CDR3 nucleotides: TGTGCCAGCAGCCACGGGACTAATCTGGATACGCAGTATTTT. As protein: CASSHGTNLDTQYF.

The count of this clone is one. The genes are TRBV2 and TRBJ2-5; D remains unclear. This CDR3 spans 11 amino acids. Looked up from germline, CDR1 is SNHLY and CDR2 is FYNNEI. V lost 4 bases to trimming and J lost 1 base, with 1 base between them. CDR3 DNA sequence: TGTGCCAGCAGTGGCCAAGAGACCCAGTACTTC. It codes for CASSGQETQYF.

This clone turned up a few times. This sequence joins TRBV29-1 and TRBJ2-2; no clear D. V lost 7 bases, J lost 0 bases, and 9 bases lay in between. Germline-derived CDR1 and CDR2 are SQVTM and ANQGSEA. The CDR3 length is 13 residues. For the CDR3, the DNA is TGCAGCGGTTGTACGGCGAACACCGGGGAGCTGTTTTTT. Translating gives CSGCTANTGELFF.

This clone was found a few times. This chain joins TRBV29-1 and TRBJ2-1; 8 bases fit TRBD1. CDR3 length: 14 amino acids. V trimming: 5 bases; J trimming: 9 bases; junction bases outside the gene matches: 12. CDR1 and CDR2 (germline): SQVTM, ANQGSEA. The CDR3 nucleotides read TGCAGCGTTACCCCCGGACAGGGAATGATTGAGCAGTTCTTC. It encodes CSVTPGQGMIEQFF.

This sequence joins TRBV18 and TRBJ2-7; the D gene is possibly TRBD1 (5 bases). The CDR3 length is 11 residues. Trimming left V 4 bases short and J 7 bases short, with 8 bases between. From germline, CDR1 is KGHSH and CDR2 LQKENI. The CDR3 nucleotides are TGTGCCAGCTCACGGCCAGGGGAGCAGTACTTC. This codes for CASSRPGEQYF.

This clone was seen more than once but under ten times. The chain couples TRBV5-1 to TRBJ2-1; TRBD2 matches at 7 bases. Germline V CDR1 and CDR2: SGHRS, YFSETQ. The CDR3 sequence is 14 residues long. The V and J ends lost 5 bases and 9 bases, in that order; junction bases with no gene match: 11. As DNA, the CDR3 is TGCGCCAGCAGGCGTACCGGGACTACGATTGAGCAGTTCTTC. Translated: CASRRTGTTIEQFF.

The gene calls are TRBV16 and TRBJ1-1; D may be TRBD1 (5 bases). CDR3 size: 14 residues. The V end was cut by 3 bases, the J end by 0 bases, with 8 bases between. The germline gives CDR1 KGHSY, CDR2 FQNENV. This CDR3 reads CASSQQQVNTEAFF. The CDR3 bases are TGTGCCAGCAGCCAGCAACAGGTGAACACTGAAGCTTTCTTT.

This clone occurred a few times. V is TRBV28 and J is TRBJ2-1; D is perhaps TRBD1 (6 bases). The CDR3 contains 16 residues. Germline V CDR1 and CDR2: MDHEN, SYDVKM. V shed 10 bases and J shed 3 bases, with 22 bases lying between them. The CDR3 region has the DNA TGTGCCACCCAACATCTCTCAGGGGCAATCTACAATGAGCAGTTCTTC. It codes for CATQHLSGAIYNEQFF. The whole variable domain, filled in from reference TRBV28 and TRBJ2-1, reads DVKVTQSSRYLVKRTGEKVFLECVQDMDHENMFWYRQDPGLGLRLIYFSYDVKMKEKGDIPEGYSVSREKKERFSLILESASTNQTSMYLCATQHLSGAIYNEQFFGPGTRLTVL.

J is TRBJ2-2 and V is TRBV7-9; D might be TRBD1 (6 bases). CDR1 and CDR2 from the germline V gene are SEHNR and FQNEAQ (reference sequence). V was cut by 5 bases and J by 0 bases, with 10 bases left in between. This CDR3 region has 15 residues. This CDR3 reads CASSPRTANTGELFF. For the CDR3, the DNA is TGTGCCAGCAGCCCTAGGACAGCGAACACCGGGGAGCTGTTTTTT.

This clone was counted a few times. CDR3 sequence reads: CSALGSTDGTEAFF. The CDR3 nucleotides are TGCAGCGCCCTAGGGTCTACCGACGGTACTGAAGCTTTCTTT. This chain links TRBV29-1 with TRBJ1-1; D is unresolved. Germline CDR1 SQVTM, CDR2 ANQGSEA. Trimming left V 7 bases short and J 5 bases short, with 20 bases between. The CDR3 is made up of 14 amino acids.

The chain combines TRBV23-1 with TRBJ2-2; possible D gene TRBD2, 8 bases. Being an ORF, TRBV23-1 has a function that is uncertain. The length of the CDR3 is 21 residues. V was clipped by 0 bases and J by 4 bases, with 27 bases between them. The chain's CDR3 is CASSQSQTRGGQSLATGELFF. The CDR3 DNA reads as TGCGCCAGCAGTCAATCGCAAACACGGGGGGGACAGTCTCTGGCCACCGGGGAGCTGTTTTTT.